These T cell receptor beta chains were read from a single sample in a study of graft-versus-host responses after intestinal transplantation. No antigen is known for these receptors. Only in-frame clones appear in the TCRdb table, and some are missing; sequencing was by immunoSEQ multiplex PCR. The table lists more than 90,000 clones, approximately 94% of them singletons. Sequencing was performed on unstimulated CD4+ T cells sorted from spleen or lymph node cells, taken before transplant. The receptor source for this set is a human donor who was the organ donor for an intestinal transplant. CDR3s include the opening cysteine and the closing phenylalanine or tryptophan. D genes are given only for firm matches. Some rows mark clone size as missing; the rest say once, few, many or name a class of expanded clone.

abundance	v_gene	d_gene	j_gene	CDR3nt	CDR3aa
.	TRBV30	TRBD1	TRBJ1-4	TGTGCCTGGAACAGGGGGCAAGAAAAACTGTTTTTT	CAWNRGQEKLFF
.	TRBV6-5	TRBD1	TRBJ2-1	TGTGCCAGCAGCCCTCGGACAGGGCGGGTCGGGCAGTTCTTC	CASSPRTGRVGQFF
.	TRBV7-9	.	TRBJ1-5	TGTGCCAGCAGCTCTTCAGGGGTCGGTTCTCAGCCCCAGCATTTT	CASSSSGVGSQPQHF
.	TRBV6-1	TRBD1	TRBJ1-2	TGTGCCAGCAGTGAGAGACAGGGGAGGAGAGATGGCTACACCTTC	CASSERQGRRDGYTF
.	TRBV18	.	TRBJ1-3	TGTGCCAGCTCACCATTAAGAGAAGGGCACGGGGGAAACACCATATATTTT	CASSPLREGHGGNTIYF
once	TRBV6-6	.	TRBJ2-7	TGTGCCAGCAGTTACTCGGGGGACGTTCTGTGGGAGCAGTACTTC	CASSYSGDVLWEQYF
.	TRBV30	.	TRBJ2-3	TGTGCCTGGAGTGTACTAGGACTCACAGATACGCAGTATTTT	CAWSVLGLTDTQYF
.	TRBV5-1	TRBD2	TRBJ2-1	TGCGCCAGCAGCTTAGCGGGAGGGGACTACAATGAGCAGTTCTTC	CASSLAGGDYNEQFF
.	TRBV15	.	TRBJ1-2	TGTGCCACCAGCAGAGATAGGGGGGATGGCTACACCTTC	CATSRDRGDGYTF
.	TRBV2	.	TRBJ2-7	TGTGCCAGCAGTGAGAGCCTACCTCCGCAGTACTTC	CASSESLPPQYF
.	TRBV5-4	.	TRBJ1-2	TGTGCCAGCAGCTCAGGGGAGTCAGGGTACACCTTC	CASSSGESGYTF
.	TRBV9	.	TRBJ2-1	TGTGCCAGCAGCGTAGCCCCAAGATTAGAGCAGTTCTTC	CASSVAPRLEQFF
.	TRBV6-6	TRBD2	TRBJ2-5	TGTGCCAGCAGCCGACTAGCGGCCCCTTGGGAGACCCAGTACTTC	CASSRLAAPWETQYF
few	TRBV10-2	.	TRBJ1-1	TGCGCCAGCAAACGATTCGGGGGTGAAGCTTTCTTT	CASKRFGGEAFF
.	TRBV28	.	TRBJ2-3	TGTGCCAGCACCACCAGGCGGGTTAGCACAGATACGCAGTATTTT	CASTTRRVSTDTQYF
.	TRBV10-1	.	TRBJ2-7	TGCGCCAGCAGTGAGAGTGTTGGCAGGGGGGTCGAGCAGTACTTC	CASSESVGRGVEQYF
.	TRBV28	TRBD1	TRBJ1-3	TGTGCCAGCAGTCTAGGGGGCTACTCGGGAAACACCATATATTTT	CASSLGGYSGNTIYF
.	TRBV6-1	TRBD2	TRBJ2-1	TGTGCCAGCAGTCCTATTGCGGGGGGCTACAATGAGCAGTTCTTC	CASSPIAGGYNEQFF
.	TRBV2	.	TRBJ1-5	TGTGCCAGCAGTGAGGCAGGGGGCAATCAGCCCCAGCATTTT	CASSEAGGNQPQHF
.	TRBV12-5	.	TRBJ1-5	TGTGCTAGTGGGACGGACGGGAATCAGCCCCAGCATTTT	CASGTDGNQPQHF
once	TRBV5-8	TRBD1	TRBJ1-5	TGTGCCAGCTCGGCCCGGGACAGGGCTCATAGCAATCAGCCCCAGCATTTT	CASSARDRAHSNQPQHF
few	TRBV7-3	TRBD2	TRBJ2-2	TGTGCCAGCAGCGCGGGACTAGCGAACACCGGGGAGCTGTTTTTT	CASSAGLANTGELFF
.	TRBV11-1	.	TRBJ2-1	TGTGCCAGCAGCTTAGATACGGGAGCCTACAATGAGCAGTTCTTC	CASSLDTGAYNEQFF
.	TRBV18	TRBD1	TRBJ2-7	TGTGCCAGCTCACCTTTCGGACAGGGGATGTACGAGCAGTACTTC	CASSPFGQGMYEQYF
.	TRBV6-1	.	TRBJ2-1	TGTGCCAGCAGACCCGGGACACTATCCTACAATGAGCAGTTCTTC	CASRPGTLSYNEQFF
once	TRBV7-2	.	TRBJ2-3	TGTGCCAGCGCCCTAGCGAGCCATACGCAGTATTTT	CASALASHTQYF
.	TRBV7-2	.	TRBJ1-2	TGTGCCAGCAGCCCCAGATTAGCGGGGGGCTACACCTTC	CASSPRLAGGYTF
.	TRBV20-1	.	TRBJ2-7	TGCAGTGCTAGTCCCTCCCGCGAGCAGTACTTC	CSASPSREQYF
once	TRBV5-1	TRBD2	TRBJ2-3	TGCGCCAGCAGCGTAGCGGGACTAGCCGGAGGTAGGGGCACAGATACGCAGTATTTT	CASSVAGLAGGRGTDTQYF